This TCR beta chain stems from a study of technical replicates of blood from four donors. Libraries were prepared by immunoSEQ multiplex PCR; TCRdb keeps only in-frame clonotypes and omits some of them. Here the sample spans roughly 85,000 clones, about 93% being singletons. The V end lost 3 bases, the J end lost 8 bases, and 5 bases lay between the germline ends. Germline V gene lookup returns CDR1 SEHNR and CDR2 FQNEAQ (reference sequence). The CDR3 loop spans 11 amino acids. In this sample, this clone turned up once. Sequenced: T cells isolated from PBMCs. The rearrangement joins TRBV7-9 to TRBJ2-4; no clear D. The TCR sequence derives from a human donor in good health. In DNA, the CDR3 is TGTGCCAGCAGCTTCGTTGACATTCAGTACTTC. This sequence encodes CASSFVDIQYF.